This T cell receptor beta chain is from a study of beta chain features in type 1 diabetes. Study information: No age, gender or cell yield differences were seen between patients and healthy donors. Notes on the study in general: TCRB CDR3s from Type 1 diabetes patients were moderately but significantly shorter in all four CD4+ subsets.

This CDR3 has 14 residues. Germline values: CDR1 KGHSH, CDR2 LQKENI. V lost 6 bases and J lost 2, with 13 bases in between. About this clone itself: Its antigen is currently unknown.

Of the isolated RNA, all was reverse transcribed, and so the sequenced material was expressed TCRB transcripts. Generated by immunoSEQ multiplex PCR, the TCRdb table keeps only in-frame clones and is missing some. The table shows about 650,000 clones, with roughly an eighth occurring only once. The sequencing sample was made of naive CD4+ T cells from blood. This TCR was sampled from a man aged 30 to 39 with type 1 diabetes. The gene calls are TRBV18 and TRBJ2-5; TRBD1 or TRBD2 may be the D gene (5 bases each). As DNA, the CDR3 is TGTGCCAGCTCCACGGGACGGCAACAAGAGACCCAGTACTTC. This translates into CASSTGRQQETQYF.